The 21 T cell receptor beta chains in this list originate from one sample, sequenced in a study of blood T cell repertoires in COVID-19. Profiled with immunoSEQ multiplex PCR; TCRdb holds only in-frame clones, not every one. The sample yields fewer than 300,000 clones, approximately 86% seen once. Sequencing was carried out using peripheral blood. All receptors come from a man aged 40-49 years who had recovered from COVID-19.

The chain employs TRBV3-1 (or the pseudogene TRBV3-2) and TRBJ2-3, with 7 bases matching TRBD1. The V and J ends lost 1 base and 3 bases, in that order; junction bases with no gene match: 4. This CDR3 has 15 amino acids. The germline V gene has CDR1 LGHDT and CDR2 YNNKEL (reference sequence). CDR3 bases: TGTGCCAGCAGCCAAGTTTACAGGGGTACAGATACGCAGTATTTT. This sequence encodes CASSQVYRGTDTQYF.

This clone occurred once. This sequence joins TRBV18 and TRBJ1-2; the D gene is possibly TRBD1 (6 bases). The V end lost 8 bases, the J end lost 2 bases, and 15 bases lay between the germline ends. Per the germline V gene, CDR1 is KGHSH and CDR2 is LQKENI. This CDR3 is built from 14 residues. DNA of the CDR3: TGTGCCAGCGAACAGGGTAGTCAGAACTATGGCTACACCTTC. As protein: CASEQGSQNYGYTF.

V is TRBV7-7 and J is TRBJ2-5, with 9 bases matching TRBD2. V lost 5 bases and J lost 3; bases outside the gene matches: 13. Germline V lookup: CDR1 SSHAT, CDR2 FNYEAQ (reference sequence). CDR3 size: 17 residues. The CDR3 region is CASSPGVGIAGEETQYF. CDR3 sequence (DNA): TGTGCCAGCAGCCCAGGGGTAGGGATAGCGGGAGAAGAGACCCAGTACTTC.

The genes are TRBV19 and TRBJ2-5; 8 bases map to TRBD2. The CDR3 has 15 residues. The germline CDR1 and CDR2 sequences are LNHDA and SQIVND (reference sequence). J lost 5 bases, V lost 3 bases, and 8 bases had no gene match. The chain's CDR3 is CASSMGGGRRETQYF. The CDR3 bases are TGTGCCAGTAGTATGGGCGGGGGGAGGCGGGAGACCCAGTACTTC. The whole variable domain, remainder taken from reference TRBV19 and TRBJ2-5, is DGGITQSPKYLFRKEGQNVTLSCEQNLNHDAMYWYRQDPGQGLRLIYYSQIVNDFQKGDIAEGYSVSREKKESFPLTVTSAQKNPTAFYLCASSMGGGRRETQYFGPGTRLLVL.

The J gene is TRBJ1-4, the V gene TRBV19, with 7 bases identical to TRBD1. The CDR3 contains 13 residues. Germline V lookup: CDR1 LNHDA, CDR2 SQIVND (reference sequence). In DNA form, the CDR3 reads TGTGCGACCAAACAGGGGTTGAATGAAAAACTGTTTTTT. This encodes CATKQGLNEKLFF.

This clone occurred a few times. The J gene is TRBJ2-7, the V gene TRBV6-2 or TRBV6-3, with TRBD1 matching over 9 bases. This CDR3 is 16 amino acids long. Germline CDR1 and CDR2: MNHEY and SVGEGT. J gave up 6 bases and V 4 bases, and 13 bases lay outside the gene matches. The CDR3 bases are TGTGCCAGCAGTTCCTTCCCACCGGGACAGGGTTCCGAGCAGTACTTC. Its protein product is CASSSFPPGQGSEQYF.

The CDR3 loop is CASSVEGTAYLNTEAFF. CDR3 DNA: TGTGCCAGCAGCGTAGAGGGGACAGCCTACTTGAACACTGAAGCTTTCTTT. This sequence joins TRBV9 and TRBJ1-1, with 7 bases lining up with TRBD1. Trimming at V came to 0 bases and at J to 0 bases, leaving 8 bases not matched to a gene. The germline gives CDR1 SGDLS, CDR2 YYNGEE. CDR3 size: 17 residues.

This clone came up once. The J gene is TRBJ2-5, the V gene TRBV5-6; 7 bases are a match to TRBD2. J lost 3 bases, V lost 7 bases, and 12 bases had no gene match. This CDR3 comprises 15 residues. CDR1 is SGHDT and CDR2 is YYEEEE in the germline V gene. The CDR3 DNA reads as TGTGCCAGCGGCAAAACGGGACTACTAAAAGAGACCCAGTACTTC. Amino acids: CASGKTGLLKETQYF. Full variable domain (outside the CDR3, taken from reference TRBV5-6 and TRBJ2-5): DAGVTQSPTHLIKTRGQQVTLRCSPKSGHDTVSWYQQALGQGPQFIFQYYEEEERQRGNFPDRFSGHQFPNYSSELNVNALLLGDSALYLCASGKTGLLKETQYFGPGTRLLVL.

This rearrangement joins TRBV21-1 to TRBJ2-5; TRBD2 is taken as the D call from the table, unchecked against the DNA. TRBV21-1 is tagged as a pseudogene. The CDR3 loop spans 17 amino acids. This CDR3 reads CASSNRERTSGSETQYF. The CDR3 nucleotides are TGTGCCAGCAGCAACAGGGAAAGGACTAGCGGTAGCGAGACCCAGTACTTC.

The chain uses TRBV7-6 and TRBJ2-3; perhaps TRBD2 as D (6 bases). The CDR3 length is 14 residues. Germline V gives CDR1 SGHVS, CDR2 FNYEAQ. Deletions cut 5 bases from V and 5 bases from J, with 14 bases between. As DNA, the CDR3 is TGTGCCAGCAGCGAGGAGGGGATTGGAGATACGCAGTATTTT. Protein: CASSEEGIGDTQYF.

J is TRBJ2-1 and V is TRBV5-4, with 8 nucleotides matching TRBD2. Germline loops: CDR1 SGHNT, CDR2 YYREEE (reference sequence). Trimming took 5 bases from V and 3 from J; bases not matched to a gene: 7. The CDR3 consists of 15 residues. Here the CDR3 reads CASRVIGTSYNEQFF. CDR3 DNA: TGTGCCAGCAGAGTGATCGGGACTAGCTACAATGAGCAGTTCTTC.

This CDR3 is CASSYSSIAGSETQYF. The CDR3 region has the DNA TGTGCCAGCAGTTACTCCTCAATCGCGGGGTCTGAGACCCAGTACTTC. The rearrangement links TRBV6-2 or TRBV6-3 to TRBJ2-5, with TRBD2 as a possible D gene (6 bases). Germline V gene data show CDR1 as MNHEY and CDR2 as SVGEGT. Trimming removed 0 bases from V and 5 bases from J, with 16 bases in between. The CDR3 is made up of 16 amino acids.

The chain links TRBV11-2 to TRBJ2-7, with D possibly TRBD2 on 5 matching bases. Germline V CDR1 and CDR2: SGHAT, FQNNGV. V lost 5 bases to trimming and J lost 3 bases, with 14 bases between them. This CDR3 has 14 residues. CDR3 sequence reads: CASSPPEGIYEQYF. DNA of the CDR3: TGTGCCAGCAGCCCCCCTGAGGGTATCTACGAGCAGTACTTC.

The CDR3 protein is CASRPRSGLGQYF. The CDR3, as DNA: TGTGCCAGCCGGCCCCGCTCTGGCCTAGGGCAGTACTTC. This chain joins TRBV28 and TRBJ2-7; D remains ambiguous. Germline V gene lookup returns CDR1 MDHEN and CDR2 SYDVKM. The CDR3 runs 13 residues. Trimming shortened V by 8 bases and J by 9 bases, and 20 bases separated the two germline ends.

The chain employs TRBV12-3 or TRBV12-4 and TRBJ2-3; TRBD1 matches 10 bases. CDR3 length equals 13 residues. Trimming cost V 10 bases and J 5 bases; bases outside gene matches: 6. The CDR3 protein is CATGQGEIDTQYF. CDR3 nucleotide sequence: TGTGCCACCGGACAGGGGGAGATAGATACGCAGTATTTT.

The rearrangement uses TRBV30 and TRBJ1-2, with TRBD1 matching over 8 bases. The CDR3 runs 13 residues. V lost 5 bases, J lost 6 bases, and 8 bases stayed unmatched. From germline, CDR1 is GTSNPN and CDR2 SVGIG (reference sequence). The CDR3 bases are TGTGCCTGGGGGAGGGACAGGCCGGATGGCTACACCTTC. Translating it yields CAWGRDRPDGYTF.

J is TRBJ1-6 and V is TRBV27; 8 bases line up with TRBD1. From germline, CDR1 is MNHEY and CDR2 SMNVEV (reference sequence). This CDR3 has 16 residues. Losses at the gene ends were 4 bases for V and 5 bases for J; bases not matched to a gene: 7. In DNA, the CDR3 is TGTGCCAGCAGTTCCTGGACAGGGTCAAATAATTCACCCCTCCACTTT. Amino acid sequence: CASSSWTGSNNSPLHF.

The chain employs TRBV5-4 and TRBJ2-7; 7 bases agree with TRBD1. The ends lost 4 bases at V and 4 bases at J; junction bases unmatched: 14. The CDR3 consists of 16 residues. Germline CDR1 is SGHNT and CDR2 is YYREEE (reference sequence). CDR3 in DNA: TGTGCCAGCAGCGGTAACTCGGGACAGTCGATTTACGAGCAGTACTTC. Protein: CASSGNSGQSIYEQYF.

The table lists this clone with a count of one. The chain's CDR3 is CASSRGLAGTYNEQFF. CDR3 DNA sequence: TGTGCCAGCAGCCGAGGACTAGCGGGGACCTACAATGAGCAGTTCTTC. The chain recombines TRBV5-6 with TRBJ2-1, with TRBD2 identical over 12 bases. With V trimmed by 4 bases and J by 2 bases, 4 bases remained unmatched. The CDR3 sequence is 16 residues long. Germline V gene lookup returns CDR1 SGHDT and CDR2 YYEEEE.

In DNA, the CDR3 is TGTGCCAGCAGGGCGCGACAGTTCAATCAGCCCCAGCATTTT. It codes for CASRARQFNQPQHF. The rearrangement uses TRBV27 and TRBJ1-5; maybe TRBD1 (5 bases). The CDR3 spans 14 residues. The V gene's germline CDR1 is MNHEY and CDR2 SMNVEV (reference sequence). V gave up 6 bases and J gave up 3 bases, with 12 bases separating them.

This chain links TRBV4-3 with TRBJ2-2, with D perhaps TRBD2 (6 bases). V was cut by 1 base and J by 6 bases, with 9 bases left in between. Germline lookup yields CDR1 LGHNA and CDR2 YSLEER. The CDR3 extends over 14 amino acids. The CDR3 spells CASSQATSPGELFF. The CDR3 DNA sequence: TGCGCCAGCAGCCAAGCCACTAGCCCCGGGGAGCTGTTTTTT.